This TCR beta chain was captured by sequencing in a study of blood T cell repertoires in COVID-19. Whole-study context: COVID-19 samples collected from the United States, Italy and Spain covered acute and convalescent phases. PBMCs, B-cell-depleted T cells, or T cells were the source of the cDNA or gDNA that made up the material.

The ends were cut back, 0 bases at V and 4 bases at J, with 8 bases in the middle. The CDR3 covers 14 residues. Germline V gene lookup returns CDR1 SGHRS and CDR2 YFSETQ. Original processing methods: Cell counts per sample came from amplifying reference gene primers. Assay: immunoSEQ multiplex PCR; the TCRdb copy retains only in-frame clones and omits some. The V and J calls and clone size were taken over from that table, and D and trimming were inferred from the DNA. In the table there are approximately 360,000 clones, roughly 89% of which are singletons. Sequencing used peripheral blood. The genes are TRBV5-1 and TRBJ1-3; unclear D gene. This clonotype originated in a man aged 18 to 30 with active or convalescent COVID-19. The CDR3 DNA follows: TGCGCCAGCAGCTTGGAAGACTCAGGAAACACCATATATTTT. Its protein is CASSLEDSGNTIYF.